Listed below are T cell receptor beta chains from one sample, sequenced in a study of post-analysis software for immune sequencing data. TCRdb re-called the PCR reads through MiXCR, storing one row per CDR3 protein. Among a few hundred thousand distinct CDR3 sequences listed, 35% to 40% were seen once. The sample comprised blood. These receptors all stem from a girl aged 5-17 years with multiple sclerosis. The CDR3 runs from the conserved cysteine through the conserved F or W. Fields, in order: J gene, V gene, D gene, clone size, CDR3 protein, CDR3 DNA. D genes are given only for firm matches. Some rows have no size entry. The others give once, few or many, or a class for an expanded clone.

>TRBJ2-1|TRBV7-2|NA|many
CASSWSFSTINEQFF
TGTGCCAGCAGCTGGTCTTTTAGCACCATCAATGAGCAGTTCTTC
>TRBJ2-7|TRBV5-6|TRBD1|many
CASSFRQGPYEQYF
TGTGCCAGCAGCTTCCGACAGGGACCCTACGAGCAGTACTTC
>TRBJ1-1|TRBV11-2|NA|many
CASSWLRQNTEAFF
TGTGCCAGCAGCTGGCTTCGGCAGAACACTGAAGCTTTCTTT
>TRBJ2-6|TRBV6-6|NA|few
CASTGAGANVLTF
TGTGCCAGCACCGGGGCTGGGGCCAACGTCCTGACTTTC
>TRBJ1-2|TRBV29-1|TRBD1|NA
CSGKRQGAYGYTF
TGCAGCGGGAAGAGGCAGGGGGCGTATGGCTACACCTTC
>TRBJ2-7|TRBV5-1|TRBD1|NA
CASSQTGFYEQYF
TGCGCCAGCAGCCAGACAGGGTTCTACGAGCAGTACTTC
>TRBJ2-6|TRBV18|NA|NA
CASSPSGTTGSGTNVLTF
TGTGCCAGCTCACCATCCGGGACAACGGGCTCTGGGACCAACGTCCTGACTTTC
>TRBJ2-1|TRBV12-3/TRBV12-4|TRBD2|NA
CASSDPGSGSSREQFF
TGTGCCAGCAGTGACCCGGGTAGCGGGAGCTCCCGTGAGCAGTTCTTC
>TRBJ2-1|TRBV24-1|NA|many
CAIQPDYGWLHEQFF
TGTGCCATCCAACCTGACTACGGGTGGTTACATGAGCAGTTCTTC
>TRBJ2-5|TRBV7-9|TRBD1|many
CASSGQGGSQETQYF
TGTGCCAGCAGCGGACAGGGAGGCAGCCAAGAGACCCAGTACTTC
>TRBJ2-2|TRBV5-1|NA|NA
CASSLAASGVGELFF
TGCGCCAGCAGCTTGGCAGCCTCGGGGGTCGGGGAGCTGTTTTTT
>TRBJ1-2|TRBV4-1|TRBD1|many
CASSLHPGAPTGQGSGYTF
TGCGCCAGCAGCCTACACCCGGGGGCCCCGACGGGACAGGGGTCTGGCTACACCTTC
>TRBJ2-1|TRBV7-9|NA|few
CASSWSYNEQFF
TGTGCCAGCAGCTGGTCCTACAATGAGCAGTTCTTC
>TRBJ1-5|TRBV6-2/TRBV6-3|TRBD1|NA
CASSSGGWNQPQHF
TGTGCCAGCAGTTCAGGGGGGTGGAACCAGCCCCAGCATTTT
>TRBJ2-3|TRBV6-4|TRBD2|medium-sized
CASSDAGGRDTQYF
TGTGCCAGCAGTGACGCGGGGGGGCGAGATACGCAGTATTTT
>TRBJ2-7|TRBV3-1|TRBD2|NA
CASSRPGLAGRVSYEQYF
TGTGCCAGCAGCCGACCGGGACTAGCGGGAAGGGTCTCCTACGAGCAGTACTTC
>TRBJ2-5|TRBV4-2|TRBD2|NA
CASSQDRLANNEQYF
TGTGCCAGCAGCCAAGATCGACTAGCAAACAATGAGCAGTACTTC
>TRBJ2-3|TRBV4-1|NA|NA
CASSPAGAGYEQYF
TGCGCCAGCAGCCCGGCCGGGGCGGGCTACGAGCAGTATTTT
>TRBJ2-1|TRBV5-1|NA|NA
CASSLDPTGEVYNEQFF
TGCGCCAGCAGCTTGGATCCAACAGGGGAGGTCTACAATGAGCAGTTCTTC
>TRBJ2-7|TRBV4-1|NA|few
CASSQNRGGAEQYF
TGCGCCAGCAGCCAGAACAGGGGGGGGGCCGAGCAGTACTTC
>TRBJ2-3|TRBV19|NA|NA
CASTRTDARADTQYF
TGTGCCAGTACCCGAACGGACGCCCGCGCAGATACGCAGTATTTT
>TRBJ1-1|TRBV20-1|TRBD1|many
CSARVTGGTEAFF
TGCAGTGCTAGAGTGACAGGGGGTACTGAAGCTTTCTTT
>TRBJ2-5|TRBV7-9|NA|NA
CASSRGVETQYF
TGTGCCAGCAGTCGGGGTGTGGAGACCCAGTACTTC
>TRBJ2-1|TRBV7-2|NA|many
CASSQQTSGNEQFF
TGTGCCAGCAGTCAACAGACTAGTGGCAATGAGCAGTTCTTC
>TRBJ2-2|TRBV20-1|NA|few
CSARQNTGELFF
TGCAGTGCTAGACAGAACACCGGGGAGCTGTTTTTT
>TRBJ1-2|TRBV27|NA|many
CASSPQEAVKGYTF
TGTGCCAGCAGTCCCCAAGAGGCAGTGAAAGGCTACACCTTC
>TRBJ1-1|TRBV7-9|NA|NA
CVSRTDSSLVMAFF
TGTGTCAGCAGAACCGACAGCTCTTTAGTAATGGCTTTCTTT